This entry lists 2 T cell receptor beta chains sequenced from one sample in a study of cytomegalovirus exposure and HLA in healthy donors. The primer mix had 60 Vbeta and 13 Jbeta primers. Clones were sequenced by immunoSEQ multiplex PCR, and TCRdb holds only the in-frame ones, with some missing. The table has about 200,000 clones, over 70% seen once; the top ten hold over 1.5%. The material sequenced was PBMCs. These receptor sequences come from a man aged 40-50 years in good health and CMV-seropositive.

The V gene is TRBV6-6, the J gene TRBJ2-7; tentative D call: TRBD2 (6 bases). Germline V gene lookup returns CDR1 MNHNY and CDR2 SVGAGI (reference sequence). The V gene lost 0 bases and the J gene lost 1 base, with 10 bases spanning the gap. CDR3 length: 15 residues. CDR3 in amino acids: CASSYSNGRSYEQYF. In DNA, the CDR3 is TGTGCCAGCAGTTACTCGAATGGGAGGTCCTACGAGCAGTACTTC.

The rearrangement uses TRBV5-8 and TRBJ1-5, with D uncertain. Per germline, CDR1 SGHTS and CDR2 YDEGEE. The CDR3 covers 16 residues. V gave up 0 bases and J gave up 1 base, with 11 bases separating them. In DNA form, the CDR3 reads TGTGCCAGCAGCTTGGCGAGTGTGGGCAGCAATCAGCCCCAGCATTTT. Its protein is CASSLASVGSNQPQHF. The variable domain in full, with the rest retrieved from reference TRBV5-8 and TRBJ1-5, is EAGVTQSPTHLIKTRGQQATLRCSPISGHTSVYWYQQALGLGLQFLLWYDEGEERNRGNFPPRFSGRQFPNYSSELNVNALELEDSALYLCASSLASVGSNQPQHFGDGTRLSIL.